A selection of T cell receptor beta chains follows, all from one sample in a study of response to subunit inactivated influenza vaccine. TCRdb re-analysed the RT-PCR reads in MiXCR, keeping a single row per CDR3 protein. The table shows 630,000 or so distinct CDR3 sequences, with about 15% occurring only once. Material: PBMCs from blood, obtained roughly 12 days after vaccination. All receptors come from a man aged 45 to 65 who received an inactivated influenza vaccine. Each CDR3 is given with its conserved first and last residue. A D gene is named only where the DNA matches it firmly. Rows give clone size only sometimes, using once, few, many, or a class for an expanded clone.

V: TRBV6-2/TRBV6-3
J: TRBJ2-7
size: NA
D: TRBD1
DNA: TGTGCCAGCATCAGAGAACCGGGACAGCCTTACGAGCAGTACTTC
CDR3: CASIREPGQPYEQYF

V: TRBV7-9
J: TRBJ1-1
size: NA
D: NA
DNA: TGTGCCAGCGATCAAGCGTTTGCACGGGAGAACACTGAAGCTTTCTTT
CDR3: CASDQAFARENTEAFF

V: TRBV12-3/TRBV12-4
J: TRBJ1-3
size: few
D: NA
DNA: TGTGCCAGCAGTCCCAACCTGCGTGGAAACACCATATATTTT
CDR3: CASSPNLRGNTIYF

V: TRBV9
J: TRBJ2-3
size: few
D: NA
DNA: TGTGCCAGCAGCGTAGATGATACCACCACAGATACGCAGTATTTT
CDR3: CASSVDDTTTDTQYF

V: TRBV20-1
J: TRBJ2-1
size: NA
D: TRBD2
DNA: TGCAGTGCTAGTCGGGGGGTGCGGTACAATGAGCAGTTCTTC
CDR3: CSASRGVRYNEQFF

V: TRBV12-3/TRBV12-4
J: TRBJ2-1
size: NA
D: NA
DNA: TGTGCCAGCAGTTCCCCCCTAGGCCGGGGCGGGTCTTACAATGAGCAGTTCTTC
CDR3: CASSSPLGRGGSYNEQFF

V: TRBV11-2
J: TRBJ1-5
size: few
D: NA
DNA: TGTGCCAGCAGCTTGGAGCCAGATGGGCAGCCCCAGCATTTT
CDR3: CASSLEPDGQPQHF

V: TRBV28
J: TRBJ1-4
size: once
D: TRBD1
DNA: TGTGCCAGCAGTGTGACAGGGGGTCGCCTAACTAATGAAAAACTGTTTTTT
CDR3: CASSVTGGRLTNEKLFF

V: TRBV2
J: TRBJ2-7
size: few
D: NA
DNA: TGTGCCAGCAGTGTGGCCCCGGGGGTCCACGAGCAGTACTTC
CDR3: CASSVAPGVHEQYF

V: TRBV5-1
J: TRBJ2-5
size: NA
D: TRBD1
DNA: TGCGCCAGCAGCTTGGGGGGACAGAGGGAGACCCAGTACTTC
CDR3: CASSLGGQRETQYF

V: TRBV12-3/TRBV12-4
J: TRBJ2-1
size: NA
D: NA
DNA: TGTGCCAGCAGGAGCCGGGGGTTCTCCTACAATGAGCAGTTCTTC
CDR3: CASRSRGFSYNEQFF

V: TRBV7-2
J: TRBJ2-5
size: NA
D: NA
DNA: TGTGCCAGCAGTAAAGACAGGCGGGGGACCCAGTACTTC
CDR3: CASSKDRRGTQYF

V: TRBV29-1
J: TRBJ1-4
size: few
D: TRBD1
DNA: TGCAGCGTTGTGGGGACAGAAGCAACTAATGAAAAACTGTTTTTT
CDR3: CSVVGTEATNEKLFF

V: TRBV7-2
J: TRBJ2-5
size: few
D: TRBD2
DNA: TGTGCCAGCAGCACCGGGACTAGCCGACAGACCCAGTACTTC
CDR3: CASSTGTSRQTQYF

V: TRBV6-1
J: TRBJ2-2
size: few
D: NA
DNA: TGTGCCAGCAGTCGAAGTTCTGCAAGGGAGCTGTTTTTT
CDR3: CASSRSSARELFF

V: TRBV20-1
J: TRBJ1-4
size: NA
D: NA
DNA: TGCTGTGCTCCCCTAACAGGGAGAGGGGTAACTAATGAAAAACTGTTTTTT
CDR3: CCAPLTGRGVTNEKLFF

V: TRBV5-4
J: TRBJ2-1
size: few
D: NA
DNA: TGTGCCAGCGGAGGACAGTTGGCCGATGAGCAGTTCTTC
CDR3: CASGGQLADEQFF

V: TRBV9
J: TRBJ2-1
size: NA
D: NA
DNA: TGTGCCAGCAGCGTAGCTAATTGGGGTGAGCAGTTCTTC
CDR3: CASSVANWGEQFF

V: TRBV12-3/TRBV12-4
J: TRBJ2-7
size: few
D: TRBD2
DNA: TGTGCCAGCAGTCCTAGCGGGAGGGCCCCCTACGAGCAGTACTTC
CDR3: CASSPSGRAPYEQYF

V: TRBV7-2
J: TRBJ1-2
size: NA
D: NA
DNA: TGTGCCAGCAGCTTTTCTTTAGGTGGCAGCTATGGCTACACCTTC
CDR3: CASSFSLGGSYGYTF

V: TRBV29-1
J: TRBJ2-7
size: NA
D: TRBD1
DNA: TGCAGCGTAAAGGGAACACGATCAGACAGGGGCACGTACGAGCAGTACTTC
CDR3: CSVKGTRSDRGTYEQYF

V: TRBV24-1
J: TRBJ2-2
size: NA
D: TRBD2
DNA: TGTGCCACAGAACTAGCGGGAGGGCCCGGGGAGCTGTTTTTT
CDR3: CATELAGGPGELFF

V: TRBV11-1
J: TRBJ2-5
size: few
D: TRBD2
DNA: TGTGCCAGCAGCCCGGGGACTAGCGGGGGAGCACATCAAGAGACCCAGTACTTC
CDR3: CASSPGTSGGAHQETQYF

V: TRBV20-1
J: TRBJ2-7
size: NA
D: TRBD2
DNA: TGCAGTGCTAGCTCCAGCGGGAGTGGTTACGAGCAGTACTTC
CDR3: CSASSSGSGYEQYF

V: TRBV6-1
J: TRBJ2-5
size: few
D: NA
DNA: TGTGCCAGCGCCCCTACGGGCGGCAACCAAGAGACCCAGTACTTC
CDR3: CASAPTGGNQETQYF

V: TRBV27
J: TRBJ1-3
size: few
D: NA
DNA: TGTGCCAGCAGTCCCGGAGCAGGACACTCTGGAAACACCATATATTTT
CDR3: CASSPGAGHSGNTIYF

V: TRBV7-6
J: TRBJ1-1
size: few
D: NA
DNA: TGTGCCAGCAGCTCATACTCTGGGCGGCACACTGAAGCTTTCTTT
CDR3: CASSSYSGRHTEAFF

V: TRBV9
J: TRBJ1-1
size: few
D: NA
DNA: TGTGCCAGCAGCGTAGCTAAGAGCGGCACTGAAGCTTTCTTT
CDR3: CASSVAKSGTEAFF

V: TRBV5-8
J: TRBJ1-2
size: NA
D: TRBD1
DNA: TGTGCCAGCAGCCTATCTACAGGGGGCAATAACTATGGCTACACCTTC
CDR3: CASSLSTGGNNYGYTF

V: TRBV12-3/TRBV12-4
J: TRBJ2-7
size: few
D: TRBD2
DNA: TGTGCCAGCAGACGTGAGGGTAGCGGGAGTGAGCAGTACTTC
CDR3: CASRREGSGSEQYF

V: TRBV4-1
J: TRBJ2-3
size: few
D: NA
DNA: TGCGCCAGCAGCCCGATCGGGGGGCGCGGTCCAGATACGCAGTATTTT
CDR3: CASSPIGGRGPDTQYF

V: TRBV24-1
J: TRBJ2-5
size: NA
D: TRBD1
DNA: TGTGCCACCAGTGACCTCACAGGGGATCCCCAAGAGACCCAGTACTTC
CDR3: CATSDLTGDPQETQYF